This T cell receptor (beta chain) is from a study of cytomegalovirus exposure and HLA in healthy donors. Study-level points and caveats: Whilst most TCR sequences proved rare, a subset of public TCRs occurred across many donors. The investigators catalogued under 200 TCR beta chains as cytomegalovirus-associated. Follow-up analysis later connected one missense variant in DCLRE1C with trimming of TCR beta V- and J-genes.

PCR employed 60 Vbeta and 13 Jbeta primers. This table comes from immunoSEQ multiplex PCR, and its TCRdb copy is limited to in-frame clones, with some not included. Recorded for this sample: roughly 120,000 clones. V lost 9 bases, J lost 0 bases, and 29 bases lay in between. The germline CDR1 and CDR2 sequences are LNHDA and SQIVND (reference sequence). This CDR3 region has 19 residues. Regarding this clone: Its antigen is not identified.

J is TRBJ1-1 and V is TRBV19, with D possibly matching TRBD1 (5 bases). What was sequenced was PBMCs. This TCR was recovered from a man aged 30 to 45 in good health and CMV-seronegative. The CDR3 nucleotides are TGTGCCAGCGGTGACCTTGAGGGGAGGACCGATAAAATGAACACTGAAGCTTTCTTT. Translation gives CASGDLEGRTDKMNTEAFF.